These 14 T cell receptor beta chains were all obtained from the same sample, sequenced in a study of a mutant IDH1 vaccine in newly diagnosed glioma. Time point described: week 47, end of study. One vaccine dose held 300 ug of mutant IDH1 20-mer peptide and came with topical imiquimod. Data came from immunoSEQ multiplex PCR; TCRdb stores just in-frame clones and leaves some out. The sample lists roughly 34,000 clones, more than 80% occurring once. No antigens are known for them. The sample consisted of PBMCs, taken from a glioma patient whose treatment included an IDH1 peptide vaccine. The receptors stem from a middle-aged woman with glioma.

This clone appeared a few times. The chain has TRBV30 and TRBJ1-2, with no clear D. Germline CDR1 is GTSNPN and CDR2 is SVGIG (reference sequence). There are 12 residues in the CDR3. Trimming removed 4 bases at V and 1 base at J, with 7 bases between. This CDR3 reads CAWKGNNYGYTF. CDR3 in DNA: TGTGCCTGGAAGGGCAATAACTATGGCTACACCTTC.

The rearrangement uses TRBV7-2 and TRBJ2-2, with 10 nucleotides matching TRBD2. Germline CDR1 SGHTA, CDR2 FQGNSA. The CDR3 runs to 15 residues. The V gene end was trimmed by 5 bases and the J gene end by 5 bases; junction bases not matched to a gene: 5. DNA of the CDR3: TGTGCCAGCAGCCCACTAGCGGGGTCAACCGGGGAGCTGTTTTTT. It encodes CASSPLAGSTGELFF.

V is TRBV5-1 and J is TRBJ2-5, with D possibly TRBD1 on 6 matching bases. Trimming pared 2 bases from V and 0 bases from J, leaving 8 bases between. Germline V gene data show CDR1 as SGHRS and CDR2 as YFSETQ. The CDR3 is 14 amino acids. CDR3 DNA sequence: TGCGCCAGCAGCTTACAGGGAAACCAAGAGACCCAGTACTTC. Translated, it gives CASSLQGNQETQYF.

This chain connects TRBV29-1 to TRBJ2-5; TRBD2 matches at 10 bases. The germline V gene has CDR1 SQVTM and CDR2 ANQGSEA. V gave up 3 bases and J gave up 2 bases; unmatched junction bases: 6. This CDR3 has 15 residues. In nucleotides, the CDR3 is TGCAGCGTTGATTCTCTAGCGGGAGTACAAGAGACCCAGTACTTC. Amino acid sequence: CSVDSLAGVQETQYF.

The V call is TRBV5-1, the J call TRBJ1-1; D unclear. Germline V gene sequence: CDR1 SGHRS, CDR2 YFSETQ. The CDR3 is 13 residues long. The V end lost 0 bases, the J end lost 8 bases, and 11 bases lay between the germline ends. CDR3 DNA sequence: TGCGCCAGCAGCTTGGCGGCCGTCTCAGAAGCTTTCTTT. Amino acid sequence: CASSLAAVSEAFF.

The chain combines TRBV7-9 with TRBJ1-2; 10 positions match TRBD1. CDR1 SEHNR and CDR2 FQNEAQ come from the germline V gene (reference sequence). Trimming removed 6 bases from V and 6 bases from J; junction bases left unmatched: 4. The CDR3 extends over 13 amino acids. The CDR3 bases are TGTGCCAGCAGTGACAGGGGGCAGAATGGCTACACCTTC. Translating gives CASSDRGQNGYTF.

The gene calls are TRBV2 and TRBJ2-7, with 10 nucleotides matching TRBD2. V trimming: 7 bases; J trimming: 2 bases; junction bases outside the gene matches: 5. This CDR3 is 14 amino acids long. Germline loops: CDR1 SNHLY, CDR2 FYNNEI. CDR3 in DNA: TGTGCCAGCACGCGACTAGCGGGTGCCTACGAGCAGTACTTC. This codes for CASTRLAGAYEQYF.

The chain carries TRBV2 and TRBJ1-4, with TRBD1 matching over 8 bases. V lost 1 base, J lost 6 bases, and 4 bases stayed unmatched. This CDR3 has 15 residues. Germline lookup yields CDR1 SNHLY and CDR2 FYNNEI. CDR3: CASSEVTGGYEKLFF. CDR3 DNA: TGTGCCAGCAGTGAAGTAACAGGGGGTTATGAAAAACTGTTTTTT.

The gene calls are TRBV28 and TRBJ1-2; 8 positions agree with TRBD1. The CDR3 is made up of 13 amino acids. Trimming removed 6 bases from V and 6 bases from J; junction bases left unmatched: 6. Germline-derived CDR1 and CDR2 are MDHEN and SYDVKM. CDR3 in amino acids: CASSPTGVHGYTF. The CDR3 DNA reads as TGTGCCAGCAGCCCGACAGGGGTCCATGGCTACACCTTC.

The V gene is TRBV29-1, the J gene TRBJ2-1; 8 bases match TRBD1. V lost 7 bases to trimming and J lost 0 bases; unmatched junction nucleotides: 11. This CDR3 is 16 amino acids long. Germline lookup yields CDR1 SQVTM and CDR2 ANQGSEA. This CDR3 is CSGRQGTTSSYNEQFF. The CDR3 DNA reads as TGCAGCGGAAGACAGGGGACGACTAGCTCCTACAATGAGCAGTTCTTC.

This sequence joins TRBV5-1 and TRBJ2-7; perhaps TRBD1 as D (6 bases). From germline, CDR1 is SGHRS and CDR2 YFSETQ. The CDR3 covers 14 residues. Trimming took off 2 bases at V and 6 bases at J, with 15 bases between the two ends. DNA for the CDR3: TGCGCCAGCAGCTTAAACCCTCAGGGGCTCGAGCAGTACTTC. It yields the protein CASSLNPQGLEQYF.

This clone was observed once. The chain employs TRBV2 and TRBJ2-1; D possibly corresponds to TRBD1 (5 bases). V shed 11 bases and J shed 5 bases, with 10 bases lying between them. The CDR3 sequence is 11 residues long. Germline V gene sequence: CDR1 SNHLY, CDR2 FYNNEI. CDR3: CAGNRNNEQFF. The CDR3, as DNA: TGTGCCGGCAACAGGAACAATGAGCAGTTCTTC.

The V call is TRBV29-1, the J call TRBJ2-7; D might be TRBD1 (6 bases). CDR1 SQVTM and CDR2 ANQGSEA come from the germline V gene. Trimming took off 3 bases at V and 3 bases at J, with 18 bases between the two ends. The CDR3 covers 15 residues. The DNA for the CDR3 is TGCAGCGTTGAGGGAGCAGGGGTGAATGGCTACGAGCAGTACTTC. Protein: CSVEGAGVNGYEQYF.

The chain recombines TRBV6-5 with TRBJ1-5, with TRBD1 matching 8 bases. The CDR3 is 15 amino acids. Germline-derived CDR1 and CDR2 are MNHEY and SVGAGI. Trimming at V came to 6 bases and at J to 0 bases, leaving 4 bases not matched to a gene. CDR3 sequence: CASRQDRGSNQPQHF. The CDR3 DNA reads TGTGCCAGCAGACAAGACAGGGGTAGCAATCAGCCCCAGCATTTT.